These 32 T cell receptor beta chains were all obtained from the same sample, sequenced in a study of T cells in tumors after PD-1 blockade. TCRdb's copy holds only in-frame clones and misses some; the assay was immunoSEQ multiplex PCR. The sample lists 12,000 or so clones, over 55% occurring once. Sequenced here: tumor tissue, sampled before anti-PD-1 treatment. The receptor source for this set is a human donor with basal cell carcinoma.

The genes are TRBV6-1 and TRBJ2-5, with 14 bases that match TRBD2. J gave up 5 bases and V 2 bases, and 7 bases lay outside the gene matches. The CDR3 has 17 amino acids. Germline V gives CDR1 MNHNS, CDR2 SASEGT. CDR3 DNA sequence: TGTGCCAGCAGTGAACCGGGACTAGCGGGAGTTCGGGAGACCCAGTACTTC. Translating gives CASSEPGLAGVRETQYF.

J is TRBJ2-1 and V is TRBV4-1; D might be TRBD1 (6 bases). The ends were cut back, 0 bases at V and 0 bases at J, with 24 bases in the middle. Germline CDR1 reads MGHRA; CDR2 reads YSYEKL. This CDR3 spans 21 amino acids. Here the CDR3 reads CASSQDLLAGQGSSSYNEQFF. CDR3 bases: TGCGCCAGCAGCCAAGATCTTTTGGCGGGTCAGGGGAGCAGCTCCTACAATGAGCAGTTCTTC.

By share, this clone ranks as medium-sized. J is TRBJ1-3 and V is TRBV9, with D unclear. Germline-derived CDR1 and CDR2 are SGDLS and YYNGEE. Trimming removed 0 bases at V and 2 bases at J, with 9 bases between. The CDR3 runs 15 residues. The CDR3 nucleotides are TGTGCCAGCAGCGTAGATTTTGGAGCTGGAAACACCATATATTTT. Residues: CASSVDFGAGNTIYF.

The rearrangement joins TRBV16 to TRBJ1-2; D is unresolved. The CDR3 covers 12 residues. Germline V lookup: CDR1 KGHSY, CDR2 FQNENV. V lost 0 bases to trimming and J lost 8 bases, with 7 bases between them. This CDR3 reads CASSQSGNGYTF. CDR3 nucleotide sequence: TGTGCCAGCAGCCAATCCGGGAACGGCTACACCTTC.

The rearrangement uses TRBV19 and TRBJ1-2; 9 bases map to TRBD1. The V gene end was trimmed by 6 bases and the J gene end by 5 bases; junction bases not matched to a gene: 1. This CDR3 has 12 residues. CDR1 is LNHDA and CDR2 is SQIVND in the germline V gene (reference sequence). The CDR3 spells CASRDRGYGYTF. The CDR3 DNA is TGTGCCAGTAGGGACAGGGGATATGGCTACACCTTC.

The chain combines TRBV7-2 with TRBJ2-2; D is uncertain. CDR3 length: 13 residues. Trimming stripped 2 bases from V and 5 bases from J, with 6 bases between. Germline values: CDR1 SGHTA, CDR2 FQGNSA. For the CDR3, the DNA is TGTGCCAGCAGCTTATCGTCTACCGGGGAGCTGTTTTTT. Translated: CASSLSSTGELFF.

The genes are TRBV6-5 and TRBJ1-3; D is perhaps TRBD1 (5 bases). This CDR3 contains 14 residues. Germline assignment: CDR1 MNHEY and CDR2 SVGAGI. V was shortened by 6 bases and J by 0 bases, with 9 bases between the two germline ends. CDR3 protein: CASRRTSSGNTIYF. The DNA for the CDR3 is TGTGCCAGCAGAAGGACAAGCTCTGGAAACACCATATATTTT.

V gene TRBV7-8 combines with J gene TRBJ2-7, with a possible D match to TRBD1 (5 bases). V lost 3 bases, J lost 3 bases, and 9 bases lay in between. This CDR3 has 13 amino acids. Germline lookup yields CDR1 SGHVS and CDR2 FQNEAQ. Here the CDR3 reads CASSFTRGYEQYF. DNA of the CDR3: TGTGCCAGCAGCTTTACAAGGGGCTACGAGCAGTACTTC.

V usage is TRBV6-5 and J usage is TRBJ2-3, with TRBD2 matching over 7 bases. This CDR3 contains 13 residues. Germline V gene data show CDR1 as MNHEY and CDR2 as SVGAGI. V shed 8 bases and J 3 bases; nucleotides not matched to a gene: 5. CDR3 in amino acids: CASSGRRTDTQYF. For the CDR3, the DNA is TGTGCCAGCTCCGGGAGGAGGACAGATACGCAGTATTTT.

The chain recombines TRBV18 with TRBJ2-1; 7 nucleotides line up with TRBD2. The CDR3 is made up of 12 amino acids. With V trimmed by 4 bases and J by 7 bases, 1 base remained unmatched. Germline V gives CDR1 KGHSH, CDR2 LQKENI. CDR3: CASSHGGNEQFF. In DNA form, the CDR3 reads TGTGCCAGCTCACACGGGGGGAATGAGCAGTTCTTC. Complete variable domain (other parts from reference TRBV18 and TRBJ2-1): NAGVMQNPRHLVRRRGQEARLRCSPMKGHSHVYWYRQLPEEGLKFMVYLQKENIIDESGMPKERFSAEFPKEGPSILRIQQVVRGDSAAYFCASSHGGNEQFFGPGTRLTVL.

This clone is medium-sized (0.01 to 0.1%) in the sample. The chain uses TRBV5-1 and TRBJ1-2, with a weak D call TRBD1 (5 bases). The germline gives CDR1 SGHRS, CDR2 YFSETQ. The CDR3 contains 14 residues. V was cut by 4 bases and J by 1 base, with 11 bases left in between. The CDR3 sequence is CASSPRDRNYGYTF. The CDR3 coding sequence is TGCGCCAGCAGCCCCCGGGACCGTAACTATGGCTACACCTTC.

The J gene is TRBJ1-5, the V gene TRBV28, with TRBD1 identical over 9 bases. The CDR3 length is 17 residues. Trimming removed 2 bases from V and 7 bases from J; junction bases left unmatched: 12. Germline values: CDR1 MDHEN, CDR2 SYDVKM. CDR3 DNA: TGTGCCAGCAGTTTACCCTCTCGGGACAGGGCGGGGCAGCCCCAGCATTTT. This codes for CASSLPSRDRAGQPQHF.

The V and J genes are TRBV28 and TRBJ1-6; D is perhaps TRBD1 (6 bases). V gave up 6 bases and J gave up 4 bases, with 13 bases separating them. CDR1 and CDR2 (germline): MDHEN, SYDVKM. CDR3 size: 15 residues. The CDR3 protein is CASRGRTAYNSPLHF. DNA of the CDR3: TGTGCCAGCAGGGGGAGGACAGCTTATAATTCACCCCTCCACTTT.

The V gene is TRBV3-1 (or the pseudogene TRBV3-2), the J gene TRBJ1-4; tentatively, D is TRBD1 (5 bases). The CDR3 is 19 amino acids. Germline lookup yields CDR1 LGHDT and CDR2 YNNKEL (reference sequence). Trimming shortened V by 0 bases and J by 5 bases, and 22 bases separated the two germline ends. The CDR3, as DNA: TGTGCCAGCAGCCAAGAACACACCCGCGGGGGGAGGGGAAATGAAAAACTGTTTTTT. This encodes CASSQEHTRGGRGNEKLFF.

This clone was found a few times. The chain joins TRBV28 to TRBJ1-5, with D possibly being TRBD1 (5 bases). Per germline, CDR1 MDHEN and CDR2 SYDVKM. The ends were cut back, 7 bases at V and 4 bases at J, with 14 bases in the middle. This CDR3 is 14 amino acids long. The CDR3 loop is CASKGWGDNQPQHF. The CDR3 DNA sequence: TGTGCCAGCAAAGGTTGGGGGGATAATCAGCCCCAGCATTTT.

The CDR3: CASSQDWAGGPYEQYF. The CDR3, as DNA: TGCGCCAGCAGCCAAGATTGGGCGGGAGGGCCCTACGAGCAGTACTTC. J is TRBJ2-7 and V is TRBV4-1; 9 nucleotides line up with TRBD2. CDR3 length: 16 amino acids. Germline values: CDR1 MGHRA, CDR2 YSYEKL. With V trimmed by 0 bases and J by 2 bases, 5 bases remained unmatched.

This chain's CDR3 is CATGQLNEQFF. CDR3 bases: TGTGCCACAGGACAGCTCAATGAGCAGTTCTTC. V gene TRBV6-5 combines with J gene TRBJ2-1, with D possibly matching TRBD1 (6 bases). Trimming shortened V by 10 bases and J by 6 bases, and 10 bases separated the two germline ends. Germline V gives CDR1 MNHEY, CDR2 SVGAGI. The CDR3 runs 11 residues.

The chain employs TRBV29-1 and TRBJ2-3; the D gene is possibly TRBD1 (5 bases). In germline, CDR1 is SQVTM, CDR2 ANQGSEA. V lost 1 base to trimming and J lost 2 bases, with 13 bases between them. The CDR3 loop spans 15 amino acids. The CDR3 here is CSVEVGPRFTDTQYF. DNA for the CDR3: TGCAGCGTTGAAGTGGGGCCCAGGTTCACAGATACGCAGTATTTT.

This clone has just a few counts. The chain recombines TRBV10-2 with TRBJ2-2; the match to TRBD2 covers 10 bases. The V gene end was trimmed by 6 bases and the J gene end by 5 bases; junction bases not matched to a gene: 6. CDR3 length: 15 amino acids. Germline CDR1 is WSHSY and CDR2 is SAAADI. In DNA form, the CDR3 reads TGCGCCAGCAGGAGAGGGACTAGCGAGACCGGGGAGCTGTTTTTT. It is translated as CASRRGTSETGELFF.

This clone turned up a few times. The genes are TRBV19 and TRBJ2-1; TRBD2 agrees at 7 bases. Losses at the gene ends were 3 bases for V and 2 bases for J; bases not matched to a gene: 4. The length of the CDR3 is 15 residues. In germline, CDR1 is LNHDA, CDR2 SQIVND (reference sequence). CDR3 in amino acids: CASSIPLAAYNEQFF. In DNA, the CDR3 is TGTGCCAGTAGTATTCCGCTAGCGGCCTACAATGAGCAGTTCTTC.

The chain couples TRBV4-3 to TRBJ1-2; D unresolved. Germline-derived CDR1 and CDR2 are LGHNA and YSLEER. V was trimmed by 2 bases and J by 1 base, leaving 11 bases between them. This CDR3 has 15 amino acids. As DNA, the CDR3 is TGCGCCAGCAGCCAATCCAGGACGGTTAACTATGGCTACACCTTC. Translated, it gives CASSQSRTVNYGYTF.

The CDR3 DNA reads TGTGCCAGTAGTACTACAGGACTCAATGAGCAGTTCTTC. Translating gives CASSTTGLNEQFF. This chain uses TRBV19 with TRBJ2-1; D tentatively reads TRBD1 or TRBD2 (5 bases each). The V gene lost 4 bases and the J gene lost 6 bases, with 10 bases spanning the gap. The CDR3 is 13 amino acids. Germline-derived CDR1 and CDR2 are LNHDA and SQIVND (reference sequence). The variable domain in full, with the rest retrieved from reference TRBV19 and TRBJ2-1, is DGGITQSPKYLFRKEGQNVTLSCEQNLNHDAMYWYRQDPGQGLRLIYYSQIVNDFQKGDIAEGYSVSREKKESFPLTVTSAQKNPTAFYLCASSTTGLNEQFFGPGTRLTVL.

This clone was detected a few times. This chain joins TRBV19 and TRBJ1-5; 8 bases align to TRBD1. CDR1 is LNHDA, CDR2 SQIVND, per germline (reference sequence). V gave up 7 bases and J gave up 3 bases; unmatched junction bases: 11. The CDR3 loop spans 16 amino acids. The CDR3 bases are TGTGCCAGTAACGGGCAGGGGGCTGGTGACAATCAGCCCCAGCATTTT. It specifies CASNGQGAGDNQPQHF.

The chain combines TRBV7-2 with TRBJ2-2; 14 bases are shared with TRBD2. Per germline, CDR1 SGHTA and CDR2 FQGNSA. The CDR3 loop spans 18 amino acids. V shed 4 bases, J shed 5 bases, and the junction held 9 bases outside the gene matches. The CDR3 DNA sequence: TGTGCCAGCAGCTACTCCCATGGACTAGCGGGGGGAACCGGGGAGCTGTTTTTT. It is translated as CASSYSHGLAGGTGELFF.

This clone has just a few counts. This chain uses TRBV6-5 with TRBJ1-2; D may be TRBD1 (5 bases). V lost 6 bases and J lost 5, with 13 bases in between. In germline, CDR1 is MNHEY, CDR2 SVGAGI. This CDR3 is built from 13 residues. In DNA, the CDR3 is TGTGCCAGCAGCAGAGCCGGGACTTATGGCTACACCTTC. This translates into CASSRAGTYGYTF.

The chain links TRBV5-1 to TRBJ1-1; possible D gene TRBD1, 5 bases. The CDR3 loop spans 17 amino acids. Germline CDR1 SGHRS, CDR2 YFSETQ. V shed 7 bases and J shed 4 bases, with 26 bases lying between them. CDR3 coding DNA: TGCGCCAGCGGAATAGGACGGGCAGGGATGGGTTCCACTGAAGCTTTCTTT. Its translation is CASGIGRAGMGSTEAFF.

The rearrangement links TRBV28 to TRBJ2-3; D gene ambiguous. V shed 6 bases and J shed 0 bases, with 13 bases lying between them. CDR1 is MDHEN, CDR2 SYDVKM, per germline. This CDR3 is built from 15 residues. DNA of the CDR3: TGTGCCAGCAGAACGACAAGTTCTAGCACAGATACGCAGTATTTT. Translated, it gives CASRTTSSSTDTQYF. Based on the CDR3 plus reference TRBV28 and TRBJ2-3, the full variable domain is DVKVTQSSRYLVKRTGEKVFLECVQDMDHENMFWYRQDPGLGLRLIYFSYDVKMKEKGDIPEGYSVSREKKERFSLILESASTNQTSMYLCASRTTSSSTDTQYFGPGTRLTVL.

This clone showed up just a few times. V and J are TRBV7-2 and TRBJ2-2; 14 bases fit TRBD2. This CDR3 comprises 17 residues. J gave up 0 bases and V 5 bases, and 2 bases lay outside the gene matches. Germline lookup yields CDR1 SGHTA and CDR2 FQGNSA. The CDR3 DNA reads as TGTGCCAGCAGCCGGACTAGCGGGGGGACGAACACCGGGGAGCTGTTTTTT. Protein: CASSRTSGGTNTGELFF.

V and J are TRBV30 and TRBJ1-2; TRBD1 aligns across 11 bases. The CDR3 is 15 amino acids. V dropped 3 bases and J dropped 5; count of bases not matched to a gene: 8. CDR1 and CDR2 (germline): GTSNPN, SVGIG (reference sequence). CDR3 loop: CAWSPAGTGGYGYTF. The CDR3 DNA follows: TGTGCCTGGAGCCCCGCCGGGACAGGGGGGTATGGCTACACCTTC.

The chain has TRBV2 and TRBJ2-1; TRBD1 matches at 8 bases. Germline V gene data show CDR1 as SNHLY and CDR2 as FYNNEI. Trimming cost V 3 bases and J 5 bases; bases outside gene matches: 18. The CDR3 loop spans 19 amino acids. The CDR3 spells CASSDSGEFGRGLDNEQFF. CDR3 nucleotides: TGTGCCAGCAGTGATTCTGGGGAGTTTGGCAGGGGGCTAGACAATGAGCAGTTCTTC.

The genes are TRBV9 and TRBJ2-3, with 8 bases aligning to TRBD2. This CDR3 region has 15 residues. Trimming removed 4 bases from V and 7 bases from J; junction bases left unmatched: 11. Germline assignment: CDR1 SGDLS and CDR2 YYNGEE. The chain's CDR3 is CASSQSGSGMHTQYF. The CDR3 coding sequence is TGTGCCAGCAGCCAAAGCGGGAGTGGGATGCATACGCAGTATTTT.

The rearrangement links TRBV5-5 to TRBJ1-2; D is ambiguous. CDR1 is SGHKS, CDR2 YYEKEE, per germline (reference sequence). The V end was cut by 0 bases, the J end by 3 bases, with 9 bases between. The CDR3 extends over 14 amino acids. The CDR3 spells CASSLVFNDYGYTF. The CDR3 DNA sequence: TGTGCCAGCAGCTTGGTATTTAACGACTATGGCTACACCTTC.